The present T cell receptor (beta chain) was sequenced within a study of T-cell memory formation after mild COVID-19. Overall study context: Largely, the TCR clusters proved donor specific.

This CDR3 spans 17 amino acids. The germline CDR1 and CDR2 sequences are LGHNA and YNFKEQ. The germline V and J ends were trimmed by 1 base and 7 bases, with 20 bases remaining between them. cDNA libraries for TCR alpha and TCR beta, carrying sample barcodes and UMIs, came from 5'RACE with constant-segment primers. TCRdb independently ran MiXCR on the 5' RACE reads; one entry per CDR3 protein. The sample lists about 620,000 distinct CDR3 sequences; 18% were seen once. This clonotype was detected a few times. This sequence joins TRBV4-2 and TRBJ2-1; D gene ambiguous. Sequenced material: PBMCs or a T cell subset sorted from them (not recorded which). The receptor comes from an adult woman who had mild COVID-19 (a few samples of this study predate the infection). Cell type and time point are not known. The CDR3 DNA is TGTGCCAGCAGCCAAGTAGGAAAGGACCTACCTTGGAATGAGCAGTTCTTC. Protein: CASSQVGKDLPWNEQFF.